The rows below give T cell receptor beta chains drawn from one sample of a study of OX40 agonist ivuxolimab in advanced cancers. Sequenced by immunoSEQ multiplex PCR; TCRdb stores in-frame clones only, minus some. The data contain 65,000 to 95,000 clones, more than 70% of them singletons. The sample consisted of CD4+ or CD8+ T cells sorted from blood, taken in a trial of the OX40 agonist ivuxolimab. Receptor source: an adult with an advanced solid tumor such as melanoma, head and neck, liver or kidney cancer. Both conserved end residues are part of each CDR3. D genes are given only for firm matches. For some rows the clone size is stated as once, few or many, or as a class when expanded; others skip it.

length: 16; V: TRBV7-3; size: -; J: TRBJ2-3; D: -; CDR3: CASSSGRDSSTDTQYF; DNA: TGTGCCAGCAGCTCTGGCAGGGACTCTAGCACAGATACGCAGTATTTT
length: 17; V: TRBV27; size: -; J: TRBJ2-5; D: -; CDR3: CASSPYLHRDLQETQYF; DNA: TGTGCCAGCAGCCCCTACCTTCACCGAGATCTCCAAGAGACCCAGTACTTC
length: 16; V: TRBV5-1; size: -; J: TRBJ1-1; D: -; CDR3: CASSSTQTGLNTEAFF; DNA: TGCGCCAGCAGCTCCACCCAGACAGGTTTGAACACTGAAGCTTTCTTT
length: 11; V: TRBV2; size: few; J: TRBJ2-7; D: TRBD2; CDR3: CASGREGEQYF; DNA: TGTGCCAGCGGGAGGGAAGGAGAGCAGTACTTC
length: 17; V: TRBV4-3; size: -; J: TRBJ2-3; D: TRBD2; CDR3: CASSQDLFWRGKDTQYF; DNA: TGCGCCAGCAGCCAAGATCTTTTCTGGCGGGGGAAAGATACGCAGTATTTT
length: 13; V: TRBV6-1; size: -; J: TRBJ1-1; D: -; CDR3: CASSLQGDTEAFF; DNA: TGTGCCAGCAGCTTACAGGGTGACACTGAAGCTTTCTTT
length: 13; V: TRBV9; size: -; J: TRBJ2-6; D: -; CDR3: CASSVQGANVLTF; DNA: TGTGCCAGCAGCGTCCAAGGGGCCAACGTCCTGACTTTC
length: 14; V: TRBV19; size: -; J: TRBJ2-5; D: TRBD1; CDR3: CASSQGTGLETQYF; DNA: TGTGCCAGTAGTCAAGGGACAGGGCTAGAGACCCAGTACTTC
length: 13; V: TRBV2; size: -; J: TRBJ1-1; D: -; CDR3: CASSEREGTEAFF; DNA: TGTGCCAGCAGTGAACGGGAGGGAACTGAAGCTTTCTTT
length: 15; V: TRBV2; size: -; J: TRBJ2-7; D: -; CDR3: CASSPRGRDSYEQYF; DNA: TGTGCCAGCAGTCCCCGTGGAAGGGACTCCTACGAGCAGTACTTC
length: 16; V: TRBV2; size: few; J: TRBJ2-6; D: TRBD1; CDR3: CASRDRGPTGANVLTF; DNA: TGTGCCAGCCGGGACAGGGGTCCCACTGGGGCCAACGTCCTGACTTTC
length: 15; V: TRBV5-5; size: -; J: TRBJ1-1; D: -; CDR3: CASSFRWGRNTEAFF; DNA: TGTGCCAGCAGCTTCCGATGGGGGCGGAACACTGAAGCTTTCTTT
length: 15; V: TRBV14; size: -; J: TRBJ2-7; D: -; CDR3: CASSPTPGQRYEQYF; DNA: TGTGCCAGCAGCCCGACCCCGGGACAACGCTACGAGCAGTACTTC
length: 14; V: TRBV19; size: -; J: TRBJ1-5; D: TRBD1; CDR3: CASSKGQANQPQHF; DNA: TGTGCCAGTAGTAAGGGACAGGCTAATCAGCCCCAGCATTTT
length: 14; V: TRBV5-4; size: -; J: TRBJ1-2; D: -; CDR3: CASSLDTYGYGYTF; DNA: TGTGCCAGCAGCTTGGACACATACGGCTATGGCTACACCTTC
length: 15; V: TRBV18; size: -; J: TRBJ2-7; D: -; CDR3: CASSPLGPQGGEQYF; DNA: TGTGCCAGCTCACCACTCGGGCCCCAAGGGGGTGAGCAGTACTTC
length: 15; V: TRBV5-5; size: -; J: TRBJ1-3; D: -; CDR3: CASGSFGSSGNTIYF; DNA: TGTGCCAGCGGTTCTTTTGGGAGCTCTGGAAACACCATATATTTT
length: 13; V: TRBV18; size: once; J: TRBJ1-2; D: -; CDR3: CASSAAGDYGYTF; DNA: TGTGCCAGCTCAGCCGCAGGGGACTATGGCTACACCTTC
length: 13; V: TRBV12-5; size: -; J: TRBJ2-5; D: -; CDR3: CASASTDQETQYF; DNA: TGTGCTAGTGCCTCGACGGACCAAGAGACCCAGTACTTC
length: 16; V: TRBV7-6; size: -; J: TRBJ2-2; D: -; CDR3: CASSLSAARNTGELFF; DNA: TGTGCCAGCAGCTTATCGGCAGCCCGGAACACCGGGGAGCTGTTTTTT
length: 13; V: TRBV6-6; size: -; J: TRBJ2-5; D: -; CDR3: CASSSGTQETQYF; DNA: TGTGCCAGCAGTTCAGGGACCCAAGAGACCCAGTACTTC
length: 14; V: TRBV7-2; size: -; J: TRBJ1-2; D: -; CDR3: CASSLEGRPNGYTF; DNA: TGTGCCAGCAGCTTGGAGGGGAGACCGAATGGCTACACCTTC
length: 15; V: TRBV18; size: -; J: TRBJ2-1; D: -; CDR3: CASSPRGGAYNEQFF; DNA: TGTGCCAGCTCACCAAGGGGGGGGGCCTACAATGAGCAGTTCTTC
length: 15; V: TRBV7-9; size: few; J: TRBJ2-1; D: TRBD1; CDR3: CASSPRGGAYNEQFF; DNA: TGTGCCAGCAGCCCCCGAGGGGGCGCCTACAATGAGCAGTTCTTC
length: 16; V: TRBV14; size: -; J: TRBJ2-2; D: -; CDR3: CASSAVGGLFTGELFF; DNA: TGTGCCAGCAGCGCCGTGGGGGGGCTGTTCACCGGGGAGCTGTTTTTT
length: 15; V: TRBV9; size: -; J: TRBJ2-1; D: -; CDR3: CASSGGQGWRNEQFF; DNA: TGTGCCAGCAGCGGGGGTCAGGGATGGAGGAATGAGCAGTTCTTC
length: 16; V: TRBV7-9; size: -; J: TRBJ2-5; D: TRBD2; CDR3: CASTPGLAGVSETQYF; DNA: TGTGCCAGCACACCGGGACTAGCGGGGGTGTCTGAGACCCAGTACTTC